This entry features one TCR beta chain sequence. As yet, its antigen is unknown. Profiled with immunoSEQ multiplex PCR; TCRdb holds only in-frame clones, not every one. The data show roughly 640,000 clones, roughly 97% seen once. The entry originates in a study of shared clonotypes between healthy human individuals. Findings and caveats of the study: It was observed that approximately 5% of naive CD4 clonotypes were shared across a handful of donors.

The CDR3 has 18 residues. V lost 4 bases, J lost 2 bases, and 12 bases stayed unmatched. Germline values: CDR1 SGHRS, CDR2 YFSETQ. The TCR comes from a woman in her twenties or thirties in good health. The chain uses TRBV5-1 and TRBJ2-7, with 13 nucleotides matching TRBD2. What was sequenced was naive CD4+ T cells sorted from blood. Regarding subset: CD45RA+ positively selected. For the CDR3, the DNA is TGCGCCAGCAGCCCAGGGACTAGCGGGACGGATAACGCCTACGAGCAGTACTTC. Its protein product is CASSPGTSGTDNAYEQYF.